The next 10 T cell receptor beta chains were all read from a single sample in a study of beta chain features in type 1 diabetes. Reverse transcription of all isolated RNA meant that expressed TCRB transcripts were sequenced. Clones were read by immunoSEQ multiplex PCR, and TCRdb kept only the in-frame ones, dropping some. The data contain 390,000 or so clones, about 15% of them singletons. The sample was naive CD4+ T cells from blood. The source is a man under 40 in good health.

The gene calls are TRBV14 and TRBJ2-3; a possible D gene is TRBD2 (6 bases). The germline CDR1 and CDR2 sequences are SGHDN and FVKESK. The V and J ends lost 4 bases and 1 base respectively, with 15 bases between them. This CDR3 is 16 amino acids long. Here the CDR3 reads CASSRDFSSGTDTQYF. The CDR3, as DNA: TGTGCCAGCAGCCGGGACTTCTCGAGTGGCACAGATACGCAGTATTTT. Using reference TRBV14 and TRBJ2-3 for the parts outside the CDR3, the full variable domain is EAGVTQFPSHSVIEKGQTVTLRCDPISGHDNLYWYRRVMGKEIKFLLHFVKESKQDESGMPNNRFLAERTGGTYSTLKVQPAELEDSGVYFCASSRDFSSGTDTQYFGPGTRLTVL.

This clone occurred many times. This chain joins TRBV30 and TRBJ1-5, with TRBD1 matching 8 bases. The germline V gene encodes CDR1 GTSNPN and CDR2 SVGIG (reference sequence). The CDR3 spans 14 residues. Germline trimming cut 3 bases from V and 2 bases from J; bases unmatched to any gene: 3. Here the CDR3 reads CAWRAGQGNQPQHF. The CDR3 bases are TGTGCCTGGAGGGCGGGACAGGGCAATCAGCCCCAGCATTTT.

This clone was observed a handful of times. The chain has TRBV9 and TRBJ2-2; TRBD2 agrees at 10 bases. Germline V gene sequence: CDR1 SGDLS, CDR2 YYNGEE. The CDR3 runs 17 residues. J lost 7 bases, V lost 4 bases, and 13 bases had no gene match. DNA for the CDR3: TGTGCCAGCAGCCTAGCTCGAGCGGGAGGGCTGGACGGGGAGCTGTTTTTT. It yields the protein CASSLARAGGLDGELFF. The entire variable domain, with the rest obtained from reference TRBV9 and TRBJ2-2, is as follows: DSGVTQTPKHLITATGQRVTLRCSPRSGDLSVYWYQQSLDQGLQFLIQYYNGEERAKGNILERFSAQQFPDLHSELNLSSLELGDSALYFCASSLARAGGLDGELFFGEGSRLTVL.

This clone came up a few times. The CDR3 protein is CASSARTGWRNQPQHF. CDR3 nucleotide sequence: TGTGCCAGCAGTGCCCGGACAGGGTGGAGGAATCAGCCCCAGCATTTT. The rearrangement uses TRBV6-1 and TRBJ1-5; 8 bases fit TRBD1. After removal of 4 bases from V and 4 bases from J, the junction contained 9 bases not matched to a gene. CDR1 and CDR2 (germline): MNHNS, SASEGT. The CDR3 spans 16 residues.

The V call is TRBV7-2, the J call TRBJ1-5; TRBD1 agrees at 7 bases. Germline V CDR1 and CDR2: SGHTA, FQGNSA. The J segment lost 1 base and the V segment lost 5 bases, leaving 5 bases of the junction unmatched. This CDR3 spans 15 amino acids. CDR3 bases: TGTGCCAGCAGCCTAACCAGGGGGAGCAATCAGCCCCAGCATTTT. Encoded protein: CASSLTRGSNQPQHF.

In this sample, this clone turned up a few times. The chain has TRBV30 and TRBJ2-4; D not resolved. V was clipped by 4 bases and J by 0 bases, with 13 bases between them. The CDR3 contains 15 residues. CDR1 is GTSNPN, CDR2 SVGIG, per germline (reference sequence). The CDR3 protein is CAWNGPKLAKNIQYF. CDR3 nucleotide sequence: TGTGCCTGGAACGGACCAAAACTAGCCAAAAACATTCAGTACTTC.

This clone was observed a handful of times. J is TRBJ2-2 and V is TRBV30, with D unclear. CDR1 and CDR2 from the germline V gene are GTSNPN and SVGIG (reference sequence). The V gene lost 2 bases and the J gene lost 5 bases, with 12 bases spanning the gap. This CDR3 contains 14 residues. The CDR3 loop reads CAWSRVFKTGELFF. The DNA of the CDR3 is TGTGCCTGGAGTAGGGTGTTCAAGACCGGGGAGCTGTTTTTT. Based on the CDR3 plus reference TRBV30 and TRBJ2-2, the full variable domain is SQTIHQWPATLVQPVGSPLSLECTVEGTSNPNLYWYRQAAGRGLQLLFYSVGIGQISSEVPQNLSASRPQDRQFILSSKKLLLSDSGFYLCAWSRVFKTGELFFGEGSRLTVL.

The chain has TRBV29-1 and TRBJ1-1; no definite D call. V lost 4 bases to trimming and J lost 3 bases, with 12 bases between them. The CDR3 is 13 residues long. In germline, CDR1 is SQVTM, CDR2 ANQGSEA. CDR3 region: CSVGLTRYTEAFF. CDR3 coding DNA: TGCAGCGTTGGCTTAACACGGTACACTGAAGCTTTCTTT.

This clone was seen more than once but under ten times. This chain connects TRBV5-1 to TRBJ2-3, with 14 bases lining up with TRBD2. The germline V gene encodes CDR1 SGHRS and CDR2 YFSETQ. The V gene end was trimmed by 3 bases and the J gene end by 7 bases; junction bases not matched to a gene: 10. This CDR3 contains 17 residues. CDR3 protein: CASSSGTSGSPPNTQYF. In nucleotides, the CDR3 is TGCGCCAGCAGCTCCGGGACTAGCGGGAGCCCTCCTAATACGCAGTATTTT.

Only a few counts were recorded for this clone. The chain joins TRBV5-1 to TRBJ2-5; D tentatively reads TRBD1 or TRBD2 (5 bases each). The CDR3 length is 13 residues. The V and J ends lost 4 bases and 8 bases respectively, with 15 bases between them. Germline CDR1 and CDR2: SGHRS and YFSETQ. The CDR3 coding sequence is TGCGCCAGCAGCATCTCCGGGACCCAAACCCAGTACTTC. It translates to CASSISGTQTQYF.